A selection of T cell receptor beta chains follows, all from one sample in a study of CD8+ T cells in alopecia areata. Sequencing used immunoSEQ multiplex PCR; TCRdb keeps in-frame clones, though not all of them. Of some 130,000 clones detected, 49% appear once; the ten largest clones hold about 17%. Sample: CD8+ T cells sorted from blood, taken at week 0. The receptor set was obtained from a human donor with alopecia areata. Each CDR3 is given with its conserved first and last residue. The order of the fields is CDR3 protein, V gene.

CDR3 protein: CASSTTNSPLHF; V gene: TRBV6-5
CDR3 protein: CASSREGGYEQYF; V gene: TRBV7-9
CDR3 protein: CASSLGWERRITDTQYF; V gene: TRBV11-1
CDR3 protein: CASSLQMGTGELFF; V gene: TRBV13
CDR3 protein: CASSQDWGPPENTQYF; V gene: TRBV4-1
CDR3 protein: CATSMPGDHEQFF; V gene: TRBV15
CDR3 protein: CASSHGWRDEQYF; V gene: TRBV6-6
CDR3 protein: CASSVSRGGATEAFF; V gene: TRBV9
CDR3 protein: CASSELGEAQPQHF; V gene: TRBV25-1
CDR3 protein: CATSEGLGYGYTF; V gene: TRBV15
CDR3 protein: CASTGALGETQYF; V gene: TRBV6-6
CDR3 protein: CASSEILLHSQPQHF; V gene: TRBV2
CDR3 protein: CASSASSMGNTEAFF; V gene: TRBV9
CDR3 protein: CSALGEGEQFF; V gene: TRBV29-1
CDR3 protein: CASSVVSGYEQFF; V gene: TRBV9
CDR3 protein: CASSSRLGEGNSPLHF; V gene: TRBV7-9
CDR3 protein: CAWSLAPAGNQPQHF; V gene: TRBV30
CDR3 protein: CASSSLGPAKNIQYF; V gene: TRBV5-4
CDR3 protein: CASSAGDRVHEQYF; V gene: TRBV7-6
CDR3 protein: CASSDGNEQFF; V gene: TRBV18
CDR3 protein: CASSVAGDGTNYGYTF; V gene: TRBV9
CDR3 protein: CATEGDTEGGELFF; V gene: TRBV19
CDR3 protein: CASSEDVWGPDTQYF; V gene: TRBV6-1
CDR3 protein: CASSETDTQYF; V gene: TRBV5-6
CDR3 protein: CASSWGLYEQYF; V gene: TRBV7-2
CDR3 protein: CASSFRKGQGSQEQYF; V gene: TRBV13
CDR3 protein: CASSGYSGANVLTF; V gene: TRBV7-2
CDR3 protein: CASTRLRASGEETQYF; V gene: TRBV2
CDR3 protein: CASSSSSGGARWNEQFF; V gene: TRBV13
CDR3 protein: CASSQFGQNDSPLHF; V gene: TRBV4-1
CDR3 protein: CASSVMYSEQFF; V gene: TRBV9
CDR3 protein: CATTDPPGAGDTQYF; V gene: TRBV10-3
CDR3 protein: CASSIPSGRGGNTIYF; V gene: TRBV7-2
CDR3 protein: CASSADRNNEQFF; V gene: TRBV7-8
CDR3 protein: CATGTGPYSNQPQHF; V gene: TRBV27
CDR3 protein: CASSRTGGEPTDTQYF; V gene: TRBV6-4
CDR3 protein: CATQGVDQPQHF; V gene: TRBV10-3
CDR3 protein: CASSESGITDTQYF; V gene: TRBV6-4
CDR3 protein: CASSRVGGRESYEQYF; V gene: TRBV27
CDR3 protein: CASSTGGTNQPQHF; V gene: TRBV27
CDR3 protein: CATSRETGSYEQYF; V gene: TRBV15
CDR3 protein: CASSYSNPITDTQYF; V gene: TRBV6-5
CDR3 protein: CASSPPTGTATDTQYF; V gene: TRBV7-9
CDR3 protein: CASSKDGNQPQHF; V gene: TRBV5-6
CDR3 protein: CASSYGLGQEVYNEQFF; V gene: TRBV5-1
CDR3 protein: CASSGNSNQPQHF; V gene: TRBV27
CDR3 protein: CASSLDSYEQYF; V gene: TRBV13
CDR3 protein: CASSFGQGIAYEQYF; V gene: TRBV5-1